The source of this T cell receptor (beta chain) is a study of T cells after yellow fever vaccination. This clonotype has just a few counts. The study made its TCR cDNA through 5'RACE template switching. That step introduced a universal primer site along with UMIs. TCRdb processed the 5' RACE reads anew with MiXCR; each CDR3 protein has one entry. This sample has approximately 300,000 distinct CDR3 sequences, with about 9.5% found just once. CDR1 LNHDA and CDR2 SQIVND come from the germline V gene (reference sequence). The CDR3 is 11 amino acids. V was cut by 1 base and J by 13 bases, with 8 bases left in between.

The V call is TRBV19, the J call TRBJ2-1, with D possibly TRBD2 on 5 matching bases. The starting material was PBMCs, obtained on the day of the first yellow fever vaccination. This TCR came from a man aged 18 to 30 who received the YFV17D yellow fever vaccine. The CDR3 loop is CASSIATGQFF. CDR3 in DNA: TGTGCCAGTAGTATAGCCACGGGACAGTTCTTC. Variable domain in full (rest from reference TRBV19 and TRBJ2-1): DGGITQSPKYLFRKEGQNVTLSCEQNLNHDAMYWYRQDPGQGLRLIYYSQIVNDFQKGDIAEGYSVSREKKESFPLTVTSAQKNPTAFYLCASSIATGQFFGPGTRLTVL.